This TCR beta chain came from a study of cytomegalovirus exposure and HLA in healthy donors. Germline loops: CDR1 SGDLS, CDR2 YYNGEE. This CDR3 is built from 15 residues. V trimming: 0 bases; J trimming: 2 bases; junction bases outside the gene matches: 5. Study-level results: What TCR beta sequences reportedly achieved was accurate prediction of HLA-A and HLA-B alleles in most subjects. Previous analysis showed most TCR beta V segments were productive about 87% or about 30% of the time.

With regard to this clone: Its target is unknown.

This PCR relied on a set of 60 Vbeta primers and 13 Jbeta primers. The assay was immunoSEQ multiplex PCR, and TCRdb's table has in-frame clones only and misses some. The data contain fewer than 65,000 clones, about 90% of them singletons. The TCR sequence derives from a man younger than 35 in good health and CMV-seronegative. The sample taken for sequencing was PBMCs. The chain uses TRBV9 and TRBJ2-7; 7 nucleotides match TRBD1. CDR3 DNA sequence: TGTGCCAGCAGCGTAGCAGGGGGTGGCACCTACGAGCAGTACTTC. Its translation: CASSVAGGGTYEQYF.